This TCR beta chain was identified during a study of read filtering for tumor transcriptome and immune sequencing. Study information: Transcriptome libraries were built from DNase-treated RNA. Overall study results and limits: Even smaller IR-seq throughput identified most shared clonotypes.

From around 440 ng of RNA, a library with molecular barcoded alpha/delta and beta/gamma adaptors was made. One entry per CDR3 protein results from TCRdb running MiXCR on the reads. The profile shows about 58,000 distinct CDR3 sequences, roughly an eighth of them singletons. This clonotype was picked up many times. Its antigen remains unknown. CDR1 is LNHDA and CDR2 is SQIVND in the germline V gene (reference sequence). Losses at the gene ends were 1 base for V and 2 bases for J; bases not matched to a gene: 8. CDR3 length equals 18 residues. V is TRBV19 and J is TRBJ2-6; 7 bases are shared with TRBD1. The receptor comes from a donor over 35 with multiple myeloma. Sequenced input: a population of CD138-negative cells sorted from bone marrow. This CDR3 is CASSIGGQKAPGANVLTF. CDR3 coding DNA: TGTGCCAGTAGTATAGGGGGACAGAAAGCACCTGGGGCCAACGTCCTGACTTTC.